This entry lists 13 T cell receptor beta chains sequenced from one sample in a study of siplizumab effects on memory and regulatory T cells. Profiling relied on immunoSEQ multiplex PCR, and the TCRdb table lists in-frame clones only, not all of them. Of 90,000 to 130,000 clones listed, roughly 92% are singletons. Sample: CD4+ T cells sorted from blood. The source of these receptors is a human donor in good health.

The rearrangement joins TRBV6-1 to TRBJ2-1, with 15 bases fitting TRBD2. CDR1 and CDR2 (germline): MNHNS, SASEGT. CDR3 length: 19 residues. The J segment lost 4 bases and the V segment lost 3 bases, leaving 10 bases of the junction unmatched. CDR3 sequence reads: CASSDYGTSGRRAYNEQFF. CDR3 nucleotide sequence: TGTGCCAGCAGTGATTACGGGACTAGCGGGAGGAGGGCATACAATGAGCAGTTCTTC.

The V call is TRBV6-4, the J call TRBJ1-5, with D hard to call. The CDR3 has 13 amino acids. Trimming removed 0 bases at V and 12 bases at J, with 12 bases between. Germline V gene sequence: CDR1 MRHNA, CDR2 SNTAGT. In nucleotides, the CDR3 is TGTGCCAGCAGTGACTCGATCCTGGGGTACCAGCATTTT. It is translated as CASSDSILGYQHF.

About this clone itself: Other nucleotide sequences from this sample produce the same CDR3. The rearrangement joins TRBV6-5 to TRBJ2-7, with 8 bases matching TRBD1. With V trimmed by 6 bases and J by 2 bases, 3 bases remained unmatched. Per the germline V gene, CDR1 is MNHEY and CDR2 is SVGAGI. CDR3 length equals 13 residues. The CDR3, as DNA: TGTGCCAGCAGCCGACAGGGGACCTACGAGCAGTACTTC. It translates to CASSRQGTYEQYF.

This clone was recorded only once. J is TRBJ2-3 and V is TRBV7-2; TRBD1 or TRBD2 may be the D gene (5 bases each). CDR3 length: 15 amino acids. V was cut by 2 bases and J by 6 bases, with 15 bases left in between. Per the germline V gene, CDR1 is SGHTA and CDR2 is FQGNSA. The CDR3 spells CASSLLAQPGDTQYF. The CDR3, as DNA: TGTGCCAGCAGCTTACTAGCCCAGCCAGGGGATACGCAGTATTTT. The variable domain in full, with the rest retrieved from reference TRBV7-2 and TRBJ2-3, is GAGVSQSPSNKVTEKGKDVELRCDPISGHTALYWYRQSLGQGLEFLIYFQGNSAPDKSGLPSDRFSAERTGGSVSTLTIQRTQQEDSAVYLCASSLLAQPGDTQYFGPGTRLTVL.

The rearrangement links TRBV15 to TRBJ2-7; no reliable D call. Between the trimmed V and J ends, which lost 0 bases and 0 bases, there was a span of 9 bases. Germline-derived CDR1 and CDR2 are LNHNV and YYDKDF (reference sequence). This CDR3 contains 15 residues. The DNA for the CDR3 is TGTGCCACCAGCAGAGACAGGTTGCTCTCCTACGAGCAGTACTTC. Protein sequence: CATSRDRLLSYEQYF.

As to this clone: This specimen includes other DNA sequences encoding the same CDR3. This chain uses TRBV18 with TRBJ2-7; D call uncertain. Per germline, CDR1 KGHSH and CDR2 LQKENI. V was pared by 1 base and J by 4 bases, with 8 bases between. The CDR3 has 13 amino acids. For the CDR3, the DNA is TGTGCCAGCTCACCACAGGGCAGTTACGAGCAGTACTTC. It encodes CASSPQGSYEQYF.

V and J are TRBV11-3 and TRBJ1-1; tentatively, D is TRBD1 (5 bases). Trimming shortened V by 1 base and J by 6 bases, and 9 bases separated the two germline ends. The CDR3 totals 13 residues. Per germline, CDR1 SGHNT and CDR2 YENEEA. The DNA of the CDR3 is TGTGCCAGCAGCTTAGGCGGGGACTCTGAAGCTTTCTTT. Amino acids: CASSLGGDSEAFF.

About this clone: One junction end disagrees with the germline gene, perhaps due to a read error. The CDR3 spells CARTSSEQYF. The CDR3 region has the DNA TGCGCCAGAACCTCCTCCGAGCAGTACTTC. This chain uses TRBV10-1 with TRBJ2-7; no clear D gene. The CDR3 spans 10 residues. Germline V gives CDR1 WNHNN, CDR2 SYGVQD (reference sequence).

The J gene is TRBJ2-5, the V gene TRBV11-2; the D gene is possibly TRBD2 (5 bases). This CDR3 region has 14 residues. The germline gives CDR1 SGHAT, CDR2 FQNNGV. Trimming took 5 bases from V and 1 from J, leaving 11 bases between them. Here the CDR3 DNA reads TGTGCCAGCAGCCGACGACGGGGCCAAGAGACCCAGTACTTC. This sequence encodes CASSRRRGQETQYF.

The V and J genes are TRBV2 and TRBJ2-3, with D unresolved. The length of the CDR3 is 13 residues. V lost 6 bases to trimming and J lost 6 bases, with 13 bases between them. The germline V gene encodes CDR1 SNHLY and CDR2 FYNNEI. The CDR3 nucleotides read TGTGCCAGCAGACCACTCGCTGGGGATACGCAGTATTTT. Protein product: CASRPLAGDTQYF.

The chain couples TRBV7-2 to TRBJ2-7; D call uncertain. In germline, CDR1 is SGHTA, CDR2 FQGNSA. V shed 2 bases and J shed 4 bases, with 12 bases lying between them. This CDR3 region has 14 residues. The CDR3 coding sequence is TGTGCCAGCAGCTTAACCCTACGGAATTACGAGCAGTACTTC. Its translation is CASSLTLRNYEQYF.

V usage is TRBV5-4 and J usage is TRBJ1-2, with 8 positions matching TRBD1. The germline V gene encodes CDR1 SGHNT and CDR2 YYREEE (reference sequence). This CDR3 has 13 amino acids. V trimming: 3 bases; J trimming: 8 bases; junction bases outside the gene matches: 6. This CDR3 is CASSWTGNRGYTF. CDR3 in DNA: TGTGCCAGCAGCTGGACAGGGAATCGAGGCTACACCTTC.

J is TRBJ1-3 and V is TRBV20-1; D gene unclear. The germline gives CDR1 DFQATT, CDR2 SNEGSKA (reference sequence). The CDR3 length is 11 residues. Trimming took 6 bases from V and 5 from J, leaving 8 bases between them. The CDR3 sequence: CSANLRNTIYF. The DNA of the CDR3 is TGCAGTGCGAACCTTCGAAACACCATATATTTT.